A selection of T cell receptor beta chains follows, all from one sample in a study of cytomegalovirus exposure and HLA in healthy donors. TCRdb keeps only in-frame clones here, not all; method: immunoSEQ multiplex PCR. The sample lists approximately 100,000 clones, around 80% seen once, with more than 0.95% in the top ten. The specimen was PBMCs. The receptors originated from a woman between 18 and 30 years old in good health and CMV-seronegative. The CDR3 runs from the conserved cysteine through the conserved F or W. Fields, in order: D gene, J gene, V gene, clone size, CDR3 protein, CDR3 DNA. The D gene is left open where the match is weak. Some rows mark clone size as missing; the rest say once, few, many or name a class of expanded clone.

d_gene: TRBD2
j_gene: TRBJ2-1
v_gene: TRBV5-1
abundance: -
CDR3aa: CASSKLAGGGSGDNEQFF
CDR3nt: TGCGCCAGCAGCAAACTAGCGGGGGGCGGATCGGGGGACAATGAGCAGTTCTTC

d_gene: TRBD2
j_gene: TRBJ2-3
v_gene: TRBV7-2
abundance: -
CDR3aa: CASSITSGGAVDTQYF
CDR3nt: TGTGCCAGCAGCATAACTAGCGGGGGGGCAGTAGATACGCAGTATTTT

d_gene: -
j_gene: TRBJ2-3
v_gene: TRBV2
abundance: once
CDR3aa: CAGRLPLSTDTQYF
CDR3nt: TGTGCCGGTAGACTACCCCTTAGCACAGATACGCAGTATTTT

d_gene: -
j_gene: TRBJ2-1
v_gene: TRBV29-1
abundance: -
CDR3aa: CSVGVSSYNEQFF
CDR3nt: TGCAGCGTTGGAGTGAGCTCCTACAATGAGCAGTTCTTC

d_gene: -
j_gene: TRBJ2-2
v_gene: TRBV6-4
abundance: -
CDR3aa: CASSDGGANTGELFF
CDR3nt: TGTGCCAGCAGTGATGGCGGGGCGAACACCGGGGAGCTGTTTTTT

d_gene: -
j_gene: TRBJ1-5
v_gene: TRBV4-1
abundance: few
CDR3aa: CASSQAQGFQPQHF
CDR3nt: TGCGCCAGCAGCCAAGCACAGGGTTTTCAGCCCCAGCATTTT

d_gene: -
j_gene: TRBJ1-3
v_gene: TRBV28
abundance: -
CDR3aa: CASLAGGERRNTIYF
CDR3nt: TGTGCCAGCCTTGCTGGGGGCGAAAGGAGAAACACCATATATTTT

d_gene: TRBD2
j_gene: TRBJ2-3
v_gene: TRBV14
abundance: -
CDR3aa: CASSQGPGGTQYF
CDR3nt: TGTGCCAGCAGCCAAGGGCCGGGGGGAACGCAGTATTTT

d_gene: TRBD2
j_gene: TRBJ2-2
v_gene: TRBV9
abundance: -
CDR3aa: CASSVGPGGADTGELFF
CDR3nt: TGTGCCAGCAGCGTAGGACCCGGGGGGGCGGACACCGGGGAGCTGTTTTTT

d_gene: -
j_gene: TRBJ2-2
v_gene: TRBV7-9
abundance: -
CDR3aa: CASSTRGNTGELFF
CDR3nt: TGTGCCAGCAGCACCCGGGGGAACACCGGGGAGCTGTTTTTT

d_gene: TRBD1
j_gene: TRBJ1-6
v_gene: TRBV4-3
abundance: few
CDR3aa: CASSQDPGGSSPLHF
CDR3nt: TGCGCCAGCAGCCAAGATCCAGGGGGGAGTTCACCCCTCCACTTT

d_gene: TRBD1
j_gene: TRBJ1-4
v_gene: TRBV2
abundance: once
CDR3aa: CASRGDRGRREKLFF
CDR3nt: TGTGCCAGCAGAGGCGACAGGGGTCGAAGGGAAAAACTGTTTTTT

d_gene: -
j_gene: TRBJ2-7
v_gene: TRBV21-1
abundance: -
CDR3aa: CASSNQGFPDRISRAYEQYF
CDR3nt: TGTGCCAGCAGCAACCAGGGGTTCCCGGATAGAATAAGTCGGGCGTACGAGCAGTACTTC

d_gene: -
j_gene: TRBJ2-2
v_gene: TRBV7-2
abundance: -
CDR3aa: CASSSLPAGAGELFF
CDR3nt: TGTGCCAGCAGCTCCCTACCGGCCGGGGCCGGGGAGCTGTTTTTT

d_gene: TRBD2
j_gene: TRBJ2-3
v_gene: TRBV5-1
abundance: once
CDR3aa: CASSLEVSGGEYTDTQYF
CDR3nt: TGCGCCAGCAGCTTGGAAGTTAGCGGGGGGGAGTACACAGATACGCAGTATTTT

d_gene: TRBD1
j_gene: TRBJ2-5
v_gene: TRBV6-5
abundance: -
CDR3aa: CASSTDRAGLTQYF
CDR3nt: TGTGCCAGCAGCACGGACAGGGCAGGATTGACCCAGTACTTC

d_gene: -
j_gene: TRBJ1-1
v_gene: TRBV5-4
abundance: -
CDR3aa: CASSSLRGATEAFF
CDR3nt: TGTGCCAGCAGCTCGCTCCGGGGGGCCACTGAAGCTTTCTTT

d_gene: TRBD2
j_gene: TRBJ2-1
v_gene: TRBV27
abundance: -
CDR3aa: CASSWGAGGEQFF
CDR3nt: TGTGCCAGCAGTTGGGGGGCGGGAGGGGAGCAGTTCTTC

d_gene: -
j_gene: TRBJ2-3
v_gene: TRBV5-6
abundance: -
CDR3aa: CASSFNPTAFTDTQYF
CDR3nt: TGTGCCAGCAGCTTTAACCCGACAGCGTTCACAGATACGCAGTATTTT

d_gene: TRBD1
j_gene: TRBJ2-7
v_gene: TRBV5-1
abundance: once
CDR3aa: CASSLRTGAVEQYF
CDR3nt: TGCGCCAGCAGCCTGAGGACAGGCGCGGTCGAGCAGTACTTC

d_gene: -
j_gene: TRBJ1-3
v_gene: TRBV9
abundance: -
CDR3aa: CASSVGHSPQGGNTIYF
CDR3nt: TGTGCCAGCAGCGTAGGACATTCCCCACAAGGTGGAAACACCATATATTTT

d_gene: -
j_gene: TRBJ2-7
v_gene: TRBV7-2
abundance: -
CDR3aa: CASSRGQGRGSYEQYF
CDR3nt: TGTGCCAGCAGCCGGGGTCAGGGGAGGGGTTCCTACGAGCAGTACTTC

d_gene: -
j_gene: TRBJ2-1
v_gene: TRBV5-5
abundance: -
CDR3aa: CASSLALVANYNEQFF
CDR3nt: TGTGCCAGCAGCTTGGCGTTGGTAGCTAACTACAATGAGCAGTTCTTC

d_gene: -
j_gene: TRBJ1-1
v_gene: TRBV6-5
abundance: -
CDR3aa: CASSALRGSNTEAFF
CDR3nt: TGTGCCAGCAGTGCACTCCGAGGATCGAACACTGAAGCTTTCTTT

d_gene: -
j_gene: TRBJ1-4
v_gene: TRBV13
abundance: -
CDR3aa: CASSLGLAVNEKLFF
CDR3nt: TGTGCCAGCAGCTTAGGGCTCGCGGTAAATGAAAAACTGTTTTTT

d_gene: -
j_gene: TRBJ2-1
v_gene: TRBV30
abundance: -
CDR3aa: CAWRADRRDEQFF
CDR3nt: TGTGCCTGGAGGGCCGACAGGCGGGATGAGCAGTTCTTC

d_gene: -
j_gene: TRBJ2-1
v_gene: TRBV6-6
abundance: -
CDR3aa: CASSSGSSAYNEQFF
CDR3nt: TGTGCCAGCAGCTCGGGGAGCTCCGCATACAATGAGCAGTTCTTC

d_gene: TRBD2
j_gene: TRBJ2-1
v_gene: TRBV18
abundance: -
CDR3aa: CAPGTSFLEQFF
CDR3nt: TGTGCACCCGGGACTAGCTTTTTAGAGCAGTTCTTC

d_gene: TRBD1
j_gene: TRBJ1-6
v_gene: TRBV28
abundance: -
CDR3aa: CASSSNRGLNSPLHF
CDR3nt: TGTGCCAGCAGTTCAAACAGGGGGCTTAATTCACCCCTCCACTTT

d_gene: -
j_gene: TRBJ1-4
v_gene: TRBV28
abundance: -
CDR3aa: CASSSIDSLGEKLFF
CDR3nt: TGTGCCAGCAGTTCTATAGACAGCCTAGGTGAAAAACTGTTTTTT

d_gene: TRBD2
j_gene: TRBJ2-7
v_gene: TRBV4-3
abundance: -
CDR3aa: CASSQEMGLKGSYEQYF
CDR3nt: TGCGCCAGCAGCCAAGAAATGGGACTAAAGGGCTCCTACGAGCAGTACTTC

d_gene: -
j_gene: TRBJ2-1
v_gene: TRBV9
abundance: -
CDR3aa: CASSAPEAYNEQFF
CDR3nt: TGTGCCAGCAGCGCACCCGAGGCTTACAATGAGCAGTTCTTC